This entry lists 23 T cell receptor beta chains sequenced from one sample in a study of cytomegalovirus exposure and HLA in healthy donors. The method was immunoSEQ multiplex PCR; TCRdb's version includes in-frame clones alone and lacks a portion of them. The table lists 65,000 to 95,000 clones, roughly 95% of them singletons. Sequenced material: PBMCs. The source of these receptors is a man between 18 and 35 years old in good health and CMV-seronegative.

This CDR3 reads CASSVGEGVTYEQYF. In nucleotides, the CDR3 is TGTGCCAGCAGCGTAGGGGAGGGGGTGACCTACGAGCAGTACTTC. The gene calls are TRBV9 and TRBJ2-7; the D gene is possibly TRBD2 (7 bases). The CDR3 is 15 residues long. Per the germline V gene, CDR1 is SGDLS and CDR2 is YYNGEE. The V gene lost 0 bases and the J gene lost 2 bases, with 12 bases spanning the gap.

CDR3 sequence (DNA): TGCGCCAGCAGCCAAGGGGTCGCCGAGGGCGTAGGAAACACCATATATTTT. This encodes CASSQGVAEGVGNTIYF. This chain uses TRBV4-1 with TRBJ1-3; D gene uncertain. Germline CDR1 reads MGHRA; CDR2 reads YSYEKL. The CDR3 runs 17 residues. The V end was cut by 1 base, the J end by 4 bases, with 17 bases between.

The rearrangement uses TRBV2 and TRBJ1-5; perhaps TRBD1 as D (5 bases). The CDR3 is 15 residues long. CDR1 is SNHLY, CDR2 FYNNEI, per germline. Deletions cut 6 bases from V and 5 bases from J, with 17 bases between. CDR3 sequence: CASREGQGLDQPQHF. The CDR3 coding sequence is TGTGCCAGCAGGGAGGGGCAGGGTCTGGATCAGCCCCAGCATTTT.

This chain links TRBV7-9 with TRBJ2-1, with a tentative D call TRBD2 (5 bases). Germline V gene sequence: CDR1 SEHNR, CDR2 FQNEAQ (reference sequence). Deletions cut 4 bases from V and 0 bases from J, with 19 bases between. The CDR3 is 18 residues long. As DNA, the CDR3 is TGTGCCAGCAGCTGGAGCGGTACGACTCTAAGCTCCTACAATGAGCAGTTCTTC. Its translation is CASSWSGTTLSSYNEQFF.

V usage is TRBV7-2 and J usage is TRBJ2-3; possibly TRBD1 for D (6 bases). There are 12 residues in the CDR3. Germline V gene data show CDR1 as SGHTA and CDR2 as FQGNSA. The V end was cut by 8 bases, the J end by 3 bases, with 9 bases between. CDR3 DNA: TGTGCCAGCGCCACAGGGACAGATACGCAGTATTTT. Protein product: CASATGTDTQYF.

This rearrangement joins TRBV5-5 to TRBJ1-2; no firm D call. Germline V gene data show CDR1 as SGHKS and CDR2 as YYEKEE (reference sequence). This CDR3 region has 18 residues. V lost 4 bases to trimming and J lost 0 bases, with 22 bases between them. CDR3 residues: CASSPMLQAAVTNYGYTF. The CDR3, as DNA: TGTGCCAGCAGCCCCATGTTACAAGCCGCGGTGACTAACTATGGCTACACCTTC.

This CDR3 reads CAGSQGVHEQYF. The DNA of the CDR3 is TGTGCCGGGTCCCAGGGGGTCCACGAGCAGTACTTC. The chain employs TRBV19 and TRBJ2-7, with 7 bases fitting TRBD1. The V and J ends lost 11 bases and 5 bases, in that order; junction bases with no gene match: 9. CDR3 length equals 12 residues. Germline CDR1 reads LNHDA; CDR2 reads SQIVND (reference sequence).

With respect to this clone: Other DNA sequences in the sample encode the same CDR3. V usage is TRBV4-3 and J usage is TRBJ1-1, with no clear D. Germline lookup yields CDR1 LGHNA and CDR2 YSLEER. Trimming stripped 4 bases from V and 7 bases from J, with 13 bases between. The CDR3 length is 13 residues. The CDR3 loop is CASSRSGGSEAFF. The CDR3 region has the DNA TGCGCCAGCAGCCGCTCCGGCGGTAGTGAAGCTTTCTTT.

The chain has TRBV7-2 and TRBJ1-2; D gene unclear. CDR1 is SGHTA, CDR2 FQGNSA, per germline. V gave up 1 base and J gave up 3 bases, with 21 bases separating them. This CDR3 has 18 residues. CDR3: CASSLVEGVLPRDYGYTF. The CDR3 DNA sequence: TGTGCCAGCAGCTTAGTAGAGGGTGTCCTTCCCCGGGACTATGGCTACACCTTC.

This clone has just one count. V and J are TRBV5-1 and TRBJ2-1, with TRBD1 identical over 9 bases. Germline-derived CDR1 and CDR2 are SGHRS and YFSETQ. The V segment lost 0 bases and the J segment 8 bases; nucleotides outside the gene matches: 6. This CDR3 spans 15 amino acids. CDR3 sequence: CASSLVYRGRDEQFF. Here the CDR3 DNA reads TGCGCCAGCAGCTTGGTTTACAGGGGGCGAGATGAGCAGTTCTTC.

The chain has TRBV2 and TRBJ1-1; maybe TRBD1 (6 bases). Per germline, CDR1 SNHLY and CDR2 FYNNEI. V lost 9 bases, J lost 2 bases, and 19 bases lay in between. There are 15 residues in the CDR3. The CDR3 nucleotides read TGTGCCAGTCGGCAACTGACAGGCGGCAACACTGAAGCTTTCTTT. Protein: CASRQLTGGNTEAFF.

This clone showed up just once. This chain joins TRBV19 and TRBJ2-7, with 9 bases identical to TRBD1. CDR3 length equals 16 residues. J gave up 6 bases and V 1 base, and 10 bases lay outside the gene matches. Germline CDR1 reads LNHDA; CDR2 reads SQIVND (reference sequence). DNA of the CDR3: TGTGCCAGTAGTATAGTGGCCGGGACAGGGTCAGGCGAGCAGTACTTC. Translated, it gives CASSIVAGTGSGEQYF.

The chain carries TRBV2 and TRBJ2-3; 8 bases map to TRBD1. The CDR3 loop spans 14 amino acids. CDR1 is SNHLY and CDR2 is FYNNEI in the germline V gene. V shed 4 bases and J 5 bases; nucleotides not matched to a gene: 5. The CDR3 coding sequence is TGTGCCAGCAGTGTCGGACAGGGAGTAGATACGCAGTATTTT. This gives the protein CASSVGQGVDTQYF.

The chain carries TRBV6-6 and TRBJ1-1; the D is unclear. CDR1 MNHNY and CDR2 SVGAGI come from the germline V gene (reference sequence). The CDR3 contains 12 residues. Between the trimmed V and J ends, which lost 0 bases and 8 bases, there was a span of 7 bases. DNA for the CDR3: TGTGCCAGCAGTTACTCGCGAGGAGAAGCTTTCTTT. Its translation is CASSYSRGEAFF.

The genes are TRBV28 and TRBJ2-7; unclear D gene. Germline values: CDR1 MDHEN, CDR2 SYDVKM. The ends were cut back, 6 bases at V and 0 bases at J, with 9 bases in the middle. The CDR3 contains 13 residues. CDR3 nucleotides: TGTGCCAGCAGCCGGTCCCTCTCCTACGAGCAGTACTTC. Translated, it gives CASSRSLSYEQYF. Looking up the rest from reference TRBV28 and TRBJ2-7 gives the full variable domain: DVKVTQSSRYLVKRTGEKVFLECVQDMDHENMFWYRQDPGLGLRLIYFSYDVKMKEKGDIPEGYSVSREKKERFSLILESASTNQTSMYLCASSRSLSYEQYFGPGTRLTVT.

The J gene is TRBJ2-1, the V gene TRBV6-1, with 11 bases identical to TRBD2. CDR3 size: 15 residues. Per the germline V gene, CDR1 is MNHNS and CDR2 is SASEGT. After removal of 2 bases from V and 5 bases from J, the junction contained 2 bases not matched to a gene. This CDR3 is CASSENSGGDNEQFF. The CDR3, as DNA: TGTGCCAGCAGTGAAAATAGCGGGGGGGACAATGAGCAGTTCTTC.

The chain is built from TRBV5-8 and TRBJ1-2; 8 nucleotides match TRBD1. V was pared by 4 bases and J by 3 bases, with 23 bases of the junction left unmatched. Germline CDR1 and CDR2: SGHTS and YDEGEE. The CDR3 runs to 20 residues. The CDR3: CASSPTRSGQGARRDYGYTF. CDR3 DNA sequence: TGTGCCAGCAGCCCGACGCGAAGCGGGCAGGGGGCGCGGAGGGACTATGGCTACACCTTC.

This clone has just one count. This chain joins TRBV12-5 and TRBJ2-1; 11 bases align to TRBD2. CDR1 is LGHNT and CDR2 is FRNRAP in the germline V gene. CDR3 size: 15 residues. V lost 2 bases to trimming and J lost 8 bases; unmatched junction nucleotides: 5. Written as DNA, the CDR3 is TGTGCTAGTGGTTTGCCTAGCGGGGGGAGAGATGAGCAGTTCTTC. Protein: CASGLPSGGRDEQFF.

The CDR3 is CASSELGLAGVSYEQYF. CDR3 in DNA: TGTGCCAGCTCCGAACTCGGACTAGCGGGGGTCTCCTACGAGCAGTACTTC. The chain couples TRBV18 to TRBJ2-7, with 13 bases matching TRBD2. CDR1 is KGHSH, CDR2 LQKENI, per germline. Unmatched junction bases numbered 8, after V lost 6 bases and J lost 0 bases. This CDR3 contains 17 residues.

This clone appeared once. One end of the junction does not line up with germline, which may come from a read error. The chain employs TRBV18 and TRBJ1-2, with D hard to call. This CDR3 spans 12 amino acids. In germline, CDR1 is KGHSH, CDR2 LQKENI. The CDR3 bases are TGTGCCAGCTCACCATCGGAGGGAGGTGCGGCCTTC. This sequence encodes CASSPSEGGAAF.

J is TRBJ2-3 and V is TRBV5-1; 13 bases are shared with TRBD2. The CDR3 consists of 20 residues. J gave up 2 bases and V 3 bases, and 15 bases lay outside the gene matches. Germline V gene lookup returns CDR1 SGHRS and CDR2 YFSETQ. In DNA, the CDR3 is TGCGCCAGCAGCTCCGCCCCGACTAGCGGGGGGCATCTTTCCACAGATACGCAGTATTTT. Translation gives CASSSAPTSGGHLSTDTQYF.

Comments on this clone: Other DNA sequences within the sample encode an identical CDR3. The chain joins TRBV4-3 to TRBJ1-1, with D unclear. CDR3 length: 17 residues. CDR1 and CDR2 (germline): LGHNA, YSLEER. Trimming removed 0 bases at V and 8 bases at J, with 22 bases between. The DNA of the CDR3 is TGCGCCAGCAGCCAAGAGCACATCCTCGCGGGTGGCACCGAAGCTTTCTTT. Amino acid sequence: CASSQEHILAGGTEAFF.

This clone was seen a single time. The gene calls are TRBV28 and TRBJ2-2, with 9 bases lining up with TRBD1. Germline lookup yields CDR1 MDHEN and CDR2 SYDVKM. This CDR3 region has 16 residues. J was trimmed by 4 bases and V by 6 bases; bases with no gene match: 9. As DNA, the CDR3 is TGTGCCAGCAGAGTCGGGACAGGGCTTATCACCGGGGAGCTGTTTTTT. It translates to CASRVGTGLITGELFF.